This T cell receptor beta chain was recorded in a study of long-term antiretroviral therapy in people with HIV. This clone was counted a single time. The antigen is not known. Cryopreserved PBMC samples of about 0.9-10 million cells were used for DNA extraction. The germline V gene has CDR1 KGHSH and CDR2 LQKENI. The CDR3 spans 14 residues. Deletions cut 5 bases from V and 1 base from J, with 11 bases between. Study-wide results and limits: Dominance of pre-ART expanded clones persisted, fluctuating and often declining after ART.

Investigators performed immunoSEQ version v3.0 at survey level. The method was immunoSEQ multiplex PCR; TCRdb's version includes in-frame clones alone and lacks a portion of them. The table shows approximately 41,000 clones, with around 86% occurring only once. The chain links TRBV18 to TRBJ1-1, with a tentative D call TRBD1 (6 bases). The clonotype comes from a man aged 18 to 29 with HIV. This specimen was unsorted PBMCs, taken 1.5 years after starting antiretroviral therapy. CDR3 DNA: TGTGCCAGCTCAGCGGTGGGGGCGAACACTGAAGCTTTCTTT. Its protein is CASSAVGANTEAFF.